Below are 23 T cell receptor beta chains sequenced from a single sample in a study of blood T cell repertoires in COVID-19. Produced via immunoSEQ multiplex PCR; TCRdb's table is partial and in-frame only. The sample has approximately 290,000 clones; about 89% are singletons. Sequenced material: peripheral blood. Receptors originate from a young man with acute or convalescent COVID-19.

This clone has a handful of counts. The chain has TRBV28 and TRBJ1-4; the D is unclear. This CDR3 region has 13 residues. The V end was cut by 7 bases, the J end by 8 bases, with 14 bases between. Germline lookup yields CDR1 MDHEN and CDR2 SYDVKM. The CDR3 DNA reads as TGTGCCAGCAATCTTGAGGGTTTGGAAAAACTGTTTTTT. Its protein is CASNLEGLEKLFF. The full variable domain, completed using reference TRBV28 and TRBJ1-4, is DVKVTQSSRYLVKRTGEKVFLECVQDMDHENMFWYRQDPGLGLRLIYFSYDVKMKEKGDIPEGYSVSREKKERFSLILESASTNQTSMYLCASNLEGLEKLFFGSGTQLSVL.

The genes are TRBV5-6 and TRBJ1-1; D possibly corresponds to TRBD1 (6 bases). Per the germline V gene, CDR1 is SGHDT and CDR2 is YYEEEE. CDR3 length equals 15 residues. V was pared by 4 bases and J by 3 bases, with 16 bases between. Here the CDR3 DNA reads TGTGCCAGCAGCCCGAGGGTACAGGGAGACACTGAAGCTTTCTTT. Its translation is CASSPRVQGDTEAFF. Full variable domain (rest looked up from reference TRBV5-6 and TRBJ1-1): DAGVTQSPTHLIKTRGQQVTLRCSPKSGHDTVSWYQQALGQGPQFIFQYYEEEERQRGNFPDRFSGHQFPNYSSELNVNALLLGDSALYLCASSPRVQGDTEAFFGQGTRLTVV.

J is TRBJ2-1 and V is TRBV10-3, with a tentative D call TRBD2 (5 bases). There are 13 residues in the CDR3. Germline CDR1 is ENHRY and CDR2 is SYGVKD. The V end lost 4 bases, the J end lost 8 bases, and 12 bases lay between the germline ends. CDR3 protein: CAISGREGYEQFF. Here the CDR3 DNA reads TGTGCCATCAGTGGACGAGAGGGCTATGAGCAGTTCTTC.

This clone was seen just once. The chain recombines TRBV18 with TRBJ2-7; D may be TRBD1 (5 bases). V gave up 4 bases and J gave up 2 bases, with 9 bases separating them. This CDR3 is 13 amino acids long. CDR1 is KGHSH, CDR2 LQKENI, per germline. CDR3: CASSRDRTYEQYF. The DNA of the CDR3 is TGTGCCAGCTCACGAGACAGAACCTACGAGCAGTACTTC.

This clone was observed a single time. The CDR3 DNA reads as TGTGCCAGCTCACCCGGGACTACTGAAGCTTTCTTT. It yields the protein CASSPGTTEAFF. The chain links TRBV18 to TRBJ1-1; a possible D gene is TRBD1 (5 bases). This CDR3 spans 12 amino acids. V lost 3 bases to trimming and J lost 5 bases, with 7 bases between them. Germline V CDR1 and CDR2: KGHSH, LQKENI.

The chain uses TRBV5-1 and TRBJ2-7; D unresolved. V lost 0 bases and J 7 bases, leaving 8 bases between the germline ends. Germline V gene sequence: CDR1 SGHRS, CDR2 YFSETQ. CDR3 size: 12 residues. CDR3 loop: CASSLGQKEQYF. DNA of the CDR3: TGCGCCAGCAGCTTGGGGCAGAAAGAGCAGTACTTC. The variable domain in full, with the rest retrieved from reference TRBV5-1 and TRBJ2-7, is KAGVTQTPRYLIKTRGQQVTLSCSPISGHRSVSWYQQTPGQGLQFLFEYFSETQRNKGNFPGRFSGRQFSNSRSEMNVSTLELGDSALYLCASSLGQKEQYFGPGTRLTVT.

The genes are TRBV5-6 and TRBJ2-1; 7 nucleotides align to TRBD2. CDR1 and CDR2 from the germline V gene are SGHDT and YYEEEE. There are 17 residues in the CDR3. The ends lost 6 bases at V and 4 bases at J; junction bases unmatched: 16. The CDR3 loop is CASTNREGTTTYNEQFF. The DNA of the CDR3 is TGTGCCAGCACCAATCGCGAGGGGACTACTACTTACAATGAGCAGTTCTTC.

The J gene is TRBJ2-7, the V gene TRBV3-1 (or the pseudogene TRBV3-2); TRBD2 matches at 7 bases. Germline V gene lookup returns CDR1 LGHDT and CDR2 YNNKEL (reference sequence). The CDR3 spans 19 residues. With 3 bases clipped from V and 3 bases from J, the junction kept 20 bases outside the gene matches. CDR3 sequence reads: CASSQGRRSGMVAGYEQYF. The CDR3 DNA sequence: TGTGCCAGCAGCCAGGGGCGCAGGTCCGGAATGGTAGCGGGCTACGAGCAGTACTTC.

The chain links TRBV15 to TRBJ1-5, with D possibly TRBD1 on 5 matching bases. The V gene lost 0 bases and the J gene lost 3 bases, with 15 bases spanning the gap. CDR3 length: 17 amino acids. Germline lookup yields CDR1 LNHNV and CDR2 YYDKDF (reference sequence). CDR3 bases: TGTGCCACCAGCAGAGATCAGGGCAGAACCTCCAATCAGCCCCAGCATTTT. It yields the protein CATSRDQGRTSNQPQHF.

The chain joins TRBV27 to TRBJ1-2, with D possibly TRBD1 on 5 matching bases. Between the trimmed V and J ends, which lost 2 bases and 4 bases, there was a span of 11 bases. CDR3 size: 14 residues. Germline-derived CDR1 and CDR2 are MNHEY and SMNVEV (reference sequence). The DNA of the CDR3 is TGTGCCAGCAGTTTAGGTACAGGTCGCTATGGCTACACCTTC. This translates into CASSLGTGRYGYTF.

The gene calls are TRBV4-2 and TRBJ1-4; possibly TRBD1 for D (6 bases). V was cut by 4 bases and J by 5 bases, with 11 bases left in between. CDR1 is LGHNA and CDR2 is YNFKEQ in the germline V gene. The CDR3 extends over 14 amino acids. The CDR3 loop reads CASSPRDNNEKLFF. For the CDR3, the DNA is TGTGCCAGCAGCCCCCGGGACAACAATGAAAAACTGTTTTTT.

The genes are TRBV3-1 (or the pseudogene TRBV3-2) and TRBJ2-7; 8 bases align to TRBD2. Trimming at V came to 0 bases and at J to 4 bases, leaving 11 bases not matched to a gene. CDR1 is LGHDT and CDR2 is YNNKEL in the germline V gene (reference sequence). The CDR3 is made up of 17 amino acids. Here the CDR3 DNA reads TGTGCCAGCAGCCAAGAGGTGCCCGGACTAGCAATATACGAGCAGTACTTC. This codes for CASSQEVPGLAIYEQYF.

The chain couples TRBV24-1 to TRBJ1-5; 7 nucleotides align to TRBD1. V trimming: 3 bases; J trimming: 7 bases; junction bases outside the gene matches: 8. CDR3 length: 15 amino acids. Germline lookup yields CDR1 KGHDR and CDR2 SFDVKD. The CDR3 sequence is CATSDPDRADQPQHF. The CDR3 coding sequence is TGTGCCACCAGTGATCCTGACAGGGCGGACCAGCCCCAGCATTTT.

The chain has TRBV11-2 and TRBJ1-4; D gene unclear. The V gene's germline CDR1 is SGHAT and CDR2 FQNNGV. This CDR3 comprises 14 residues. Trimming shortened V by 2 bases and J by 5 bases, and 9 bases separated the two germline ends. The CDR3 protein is CASSLLRENEKLFF. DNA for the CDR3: TGTGCCAGCAGCTTACTACGGGAAAATGAAAAACTGTTTTTT.

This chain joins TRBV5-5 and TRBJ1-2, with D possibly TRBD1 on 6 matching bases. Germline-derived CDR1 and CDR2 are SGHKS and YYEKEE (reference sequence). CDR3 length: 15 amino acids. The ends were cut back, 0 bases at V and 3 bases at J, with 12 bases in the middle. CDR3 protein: CASSLAPGGHYGYTF. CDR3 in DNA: TGTGCCAGCAGCTTGGCTCCGGGGGGGCACTATGGCTACACCTTC.

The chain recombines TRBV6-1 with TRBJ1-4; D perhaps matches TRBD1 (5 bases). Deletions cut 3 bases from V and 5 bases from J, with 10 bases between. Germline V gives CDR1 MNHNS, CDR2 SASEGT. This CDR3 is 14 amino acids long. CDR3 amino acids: CASSDGWGNEKLFF. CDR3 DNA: TGTGCCAGCAGTGATGGATGGGGCAATGAAAAACTGTTTTTT.

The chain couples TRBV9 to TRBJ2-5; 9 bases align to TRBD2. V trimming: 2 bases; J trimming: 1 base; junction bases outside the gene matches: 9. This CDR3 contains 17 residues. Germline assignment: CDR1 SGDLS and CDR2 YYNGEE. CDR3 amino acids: CASSVASTAGGQETQYF. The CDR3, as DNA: TGTGCCAGCAGCGTGGCCTCGACAGCGGGGGGCCAAGAGACCCAGTACTTC.

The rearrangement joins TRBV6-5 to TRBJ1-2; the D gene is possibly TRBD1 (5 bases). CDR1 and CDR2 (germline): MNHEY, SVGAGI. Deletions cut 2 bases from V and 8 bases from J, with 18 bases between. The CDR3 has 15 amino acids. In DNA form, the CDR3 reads TGTGCCAGCAGTTACGAGACCCTAGGGGTAGTGGGCTACACCTTC. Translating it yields CASSYETLGVVGYTF.

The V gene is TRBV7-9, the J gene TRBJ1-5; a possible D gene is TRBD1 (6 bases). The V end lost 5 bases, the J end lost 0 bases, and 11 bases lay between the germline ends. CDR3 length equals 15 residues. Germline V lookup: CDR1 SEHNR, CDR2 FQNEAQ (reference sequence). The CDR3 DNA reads TGTGCCAGCAGCGGGGACATTTATAGCAATCAGCCCCAGCATTTT. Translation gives CASSGDIYSNQPQHF.

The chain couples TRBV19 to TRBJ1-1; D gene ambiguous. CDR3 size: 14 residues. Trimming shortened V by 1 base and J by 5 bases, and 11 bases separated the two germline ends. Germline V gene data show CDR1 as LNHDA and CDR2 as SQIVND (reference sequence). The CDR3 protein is CASSIGTVTTEAFF. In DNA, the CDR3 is TGTGCCAGTAGTATAGGCACAGTAACAACTGAAGCTTTCTTT.

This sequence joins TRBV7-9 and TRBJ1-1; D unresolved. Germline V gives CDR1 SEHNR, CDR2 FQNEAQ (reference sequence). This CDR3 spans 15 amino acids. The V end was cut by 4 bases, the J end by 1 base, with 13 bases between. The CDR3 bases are TGTGCCAGCAGCTCGCGCCGAACAGCGAACACTGAAGCTTTCTTT. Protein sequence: CASSSRRTANTEAFF. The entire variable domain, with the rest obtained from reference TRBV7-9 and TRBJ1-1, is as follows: DTGVSQNPRHKITKRGQNVTFRCDPISEHNRLYWYRQTLGQGPEFLTYFQNEAQLEKSRLLSDRFSAERPKGSFSTLEIQRTEQGDSAMYLCASSSRRTANTEAFFGQGTRLTVV.

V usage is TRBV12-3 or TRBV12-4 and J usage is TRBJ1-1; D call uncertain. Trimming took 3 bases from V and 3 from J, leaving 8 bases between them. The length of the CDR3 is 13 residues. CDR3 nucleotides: TGTGCCAGCAGTTTCGGTAAAGACACTGAAGCTTTCTTT. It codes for CASSFGKDTEAFF.

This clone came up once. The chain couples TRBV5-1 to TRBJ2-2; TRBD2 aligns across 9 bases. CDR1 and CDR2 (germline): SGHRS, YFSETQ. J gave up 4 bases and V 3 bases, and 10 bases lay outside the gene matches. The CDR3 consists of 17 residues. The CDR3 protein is CASSSKAGGSFTGELFF. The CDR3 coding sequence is TGCGCCAGCAGCTCGAAAGCGGGGGGAAGTTTCACCGGGGAGCTGTTTTTT. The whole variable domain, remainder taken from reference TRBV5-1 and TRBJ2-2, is KAGVTQTPRYLIKTRGQQVTLSCSPISGHRSVSWYQQTPGQGLQFLFEYFSETQRNKGNFPGRFSGRQFSNSRSEMNVSTLELGDSALYLCASSSKAGGSFTGELFFGEGSRLTVL.